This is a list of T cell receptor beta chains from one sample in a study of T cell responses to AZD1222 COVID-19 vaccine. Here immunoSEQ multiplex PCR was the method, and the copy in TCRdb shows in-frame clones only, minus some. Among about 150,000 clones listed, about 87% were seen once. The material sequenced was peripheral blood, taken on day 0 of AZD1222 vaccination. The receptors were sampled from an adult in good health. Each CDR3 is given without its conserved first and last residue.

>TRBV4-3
ASSPGQGGEQY
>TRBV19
ASSIVGTGGNTEAF
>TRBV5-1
ASGTGAGGETQY
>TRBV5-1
ASSPLAGGSYEQY
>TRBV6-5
ASSHQAGAYEQY
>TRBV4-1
ASSQVQSGTGTSPLH
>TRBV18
ASSPAGKYEQY
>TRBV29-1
SVSVGGPNTGELF
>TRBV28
ASSSSSYEQY
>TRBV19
ASSIAGNTGELF
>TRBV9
ASSATGLTNEKLF
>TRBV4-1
ASSHEGGTEAF
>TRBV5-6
ASSRQANEKLF
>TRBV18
ASSPPGSPYEQY
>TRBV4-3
ASSSEGGDTEAF
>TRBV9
ASSVGTINSPLH
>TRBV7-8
ASSSSGTGYEQY
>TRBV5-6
ASSLDRGYGYT
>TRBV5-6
ASSLRQTQY
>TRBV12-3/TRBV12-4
ASGSSNQPQH
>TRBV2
ASKRQGWSPLH
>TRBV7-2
ASSYTSGTAGYGYT
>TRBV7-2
ASSLARGANEKLF
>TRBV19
ATQGTLGSPLH
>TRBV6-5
ASSYSNQGLDGYT
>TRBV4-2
ASSQDGGTEAF
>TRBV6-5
ASKTTGDSYEQY
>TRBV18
ASSPGGDNSPLH
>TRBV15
ATSRSLIDTGELF
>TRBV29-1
SVSTGTNEKLF
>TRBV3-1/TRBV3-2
ASSQAGAGNTIY
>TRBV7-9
ASSLTAQGAST
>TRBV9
ASSVGGTSGALNEQF
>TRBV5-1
ASSLEGPSGGRFEQY
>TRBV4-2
ASSQVPGQRSGNTIY
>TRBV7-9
ASSPQGRSTGELF
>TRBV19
ASSTGQGGGGYT
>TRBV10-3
AISEAGTGGSNYGYT
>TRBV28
ASGSGGKGNTIY
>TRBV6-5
ASSYTGGTEAF
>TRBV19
ASRTPSNLLAGSYEQY
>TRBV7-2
ASSLGLAADTQY
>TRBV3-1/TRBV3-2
ASNLGRNTEAF
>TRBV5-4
ASSLAFRSSYEQY
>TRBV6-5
ASSSAPSSYEQY
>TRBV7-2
ASSLGSRYGYT
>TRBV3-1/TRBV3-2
ASSQGVAGTNSPLH
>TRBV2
ASSRAGTSGDLRNIQY
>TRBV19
ASSEDRYYEQY
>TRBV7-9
ASHASWSTYNEQF
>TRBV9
ASSALAGPPNEQF
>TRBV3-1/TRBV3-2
ASSLYYGYT
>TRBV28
ASSFSQGVSYT